This TCR beta chain came from a study of blood T cell repertoires in COVID-19. Trimming left V 3 bases short and J 2 bases short, with 14 bases between. This CDR3 comprises 15 residues. CDR1 and CDR2 from the germline V gene are LNHDA and SQIVND (reference sequence). Sequenced by immunoSEQ multiplex PCR; TCRdb stores in-frame clones only, minus some. The table includes nearly 300,000 clones, roughly nine tenths detected once. Adults between roughly 18 and 95 years of age took part from 20 to 25 US areas. Exposed participants encountered a COVID-19 case during the 2 weeks preceding study entry. The sequenced sample was PBMCs or T cells enriched from blood (not recorded which). The receptor was derived from a woman between 50 and 59 years old who had been exposed to COVID-19. The genes are TRBV19 and TRBJ2-7; a possible D gene is TRBD2 (6 bases). The CDR3 sequence: CASSILGGMAYEQYF. The CDR3 nucleotides are TGTGCCAGTAGTATTCTGGGGGGTATGGCCTACGAGCAGTACTTC.